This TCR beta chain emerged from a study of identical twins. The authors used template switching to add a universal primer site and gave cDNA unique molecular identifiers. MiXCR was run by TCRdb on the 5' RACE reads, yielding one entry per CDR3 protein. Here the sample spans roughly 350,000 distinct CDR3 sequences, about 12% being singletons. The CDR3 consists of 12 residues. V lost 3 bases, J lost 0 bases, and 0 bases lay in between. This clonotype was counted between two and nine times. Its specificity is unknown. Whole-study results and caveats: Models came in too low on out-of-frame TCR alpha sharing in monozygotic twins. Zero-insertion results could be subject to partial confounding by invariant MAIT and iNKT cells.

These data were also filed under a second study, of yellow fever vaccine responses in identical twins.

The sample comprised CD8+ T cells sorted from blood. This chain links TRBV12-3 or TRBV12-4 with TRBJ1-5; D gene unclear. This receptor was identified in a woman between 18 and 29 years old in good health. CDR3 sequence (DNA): TGTGCCAGCAGTTTTAGCAATCAGCCCCAGCATTTT. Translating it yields CASSFSNQPQHF.